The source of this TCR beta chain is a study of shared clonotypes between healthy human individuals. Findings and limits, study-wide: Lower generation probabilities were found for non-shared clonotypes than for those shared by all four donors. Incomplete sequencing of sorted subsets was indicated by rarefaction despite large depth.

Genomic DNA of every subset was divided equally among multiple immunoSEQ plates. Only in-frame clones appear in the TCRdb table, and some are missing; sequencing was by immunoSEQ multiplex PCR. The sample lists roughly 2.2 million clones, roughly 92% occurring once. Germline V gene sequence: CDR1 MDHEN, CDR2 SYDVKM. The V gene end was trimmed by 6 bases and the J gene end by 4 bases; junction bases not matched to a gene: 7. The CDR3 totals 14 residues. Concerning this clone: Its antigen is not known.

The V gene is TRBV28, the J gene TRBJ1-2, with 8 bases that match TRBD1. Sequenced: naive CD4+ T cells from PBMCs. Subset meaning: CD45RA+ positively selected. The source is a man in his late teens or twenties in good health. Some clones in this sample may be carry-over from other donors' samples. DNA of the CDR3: TGTGCCAGCAGGCCGCAGGGGGCTGGCTATGGCTACACCTTC. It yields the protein CASRPQGAGYGYTF.